The text below deals with one TCR beta chain. Its antigen is undetermined. These data come from a study of shared clonotypes between healthy human individuals. This CDR3 has 16 amino acids. The V end lost 4 bases, the J end lost 1 base, and 17 bases lay between the germline ends. Germline V gives CDR1 SGHRS, CDR2 YFSETQ. Adult donors, all healthy and HIV-negative, had no recent acute infections or vaccinations. Study-level results: The low donor count limited represented genetic and exposure-history diversity.

Profiling relied on immunoSEQ multiplex PCR, and the TCRdb table lists in-frame clones only, not all of them. The top ten hold 1% to 1.5% of the sample, which has approximately 1,500,000 clones, roughly 97% seen once. This clonotype was sampled from a man between 25 and 39 years old in good health. The chain joins TRBV5-1 to TRBJ2-5; D may be TRBD2 (6 bases). Material: naive CD4+ T cells sorted from blood. Subset of the sample: CD45RA+ positively selected. CDR3 sequence reads: CASSPRTGSFQETQYF. For the CDR3, the DNA is TGCGCCAGCAGCCCCCGGACCGGGAGCTTCCAAGAGACCCAGTACTTC.